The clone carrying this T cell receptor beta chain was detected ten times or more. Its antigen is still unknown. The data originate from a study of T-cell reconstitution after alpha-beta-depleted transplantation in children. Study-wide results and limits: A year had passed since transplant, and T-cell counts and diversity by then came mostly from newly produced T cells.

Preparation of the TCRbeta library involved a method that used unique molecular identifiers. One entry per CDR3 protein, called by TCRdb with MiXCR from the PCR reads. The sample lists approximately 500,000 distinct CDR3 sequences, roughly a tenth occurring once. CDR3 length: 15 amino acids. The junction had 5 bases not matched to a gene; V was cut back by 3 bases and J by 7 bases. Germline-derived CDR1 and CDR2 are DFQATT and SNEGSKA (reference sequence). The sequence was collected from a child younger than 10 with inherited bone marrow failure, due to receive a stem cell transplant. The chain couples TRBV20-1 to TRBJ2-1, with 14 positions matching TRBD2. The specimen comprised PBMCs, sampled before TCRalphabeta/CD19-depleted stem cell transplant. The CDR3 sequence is CSARGTSGRENEQFF. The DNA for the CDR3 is TGCAGTGCTAGGGGGACTAGCGGGAGAGAAAATGAGCAGTTCTTC.